The TCR beta chain under discussion was sequenced for a study of somatic mutations in cytotoxic T cells in rheumatoid arthritis. Across the study: Patients had approximately 30 ml EDTA blood drawn right after diagnosis, before any treatment.

On this clone: The antigen is unknown.

The CDR3 totals 17 residues. CDR1 and CDR2 from the germline V gene are SGHVS and FQNEAQ. The V segment lost 4 bases and the J segment 1 base; nucleotides outside the gene matches: 9. General observations from the study: For patients with rheumatoid arthritis, CD8+ clonality went up with age, while healthy controls showed no such change. Slight underrepresentation of TRBV07 in rheumatoid arthritis patients was not adjusted for multiple comparisons.

Repertoires were generated with immunoSEQ multiplex PCR, while TCRdb's copy carries only in-frame clones and drops some. The sample contains 8,500 to 13,000 clones, roughly 85% of which appear only once. What was sequenced was CD8+ T cells sorted from blood. The clonotype originates from an adult with rheumatoid arthritis. The rearrangement links TRBV7-8 to TRBJ2-7; 11 bases line up with TRBD2. As DNA, the CDR3 is TGTGCCAGCAGCTCACACGGAGGGACTAGCGGATCCTACGAGCAGTACTTC. Translated: CASSSHGGTSGSYEQYF.